This T cell receptor beta chain was recorded in a study of metastatic and nonmetastatic thyroid tumors. All patients reached thyroid surgery having received no treatment beforehand. TCRdb re-called clones via MiXCR from the PCR reads. This sample has roughly 98,000 clones; more than 12% occur once, and the top ten carry 3.6%. The CDR3 runs to 16 residues. Germline-derived CDR1 and CDR2 are MNHEY and SMNVEV (reference sequence). V lost 4 bases to trimming and J lost 5 bases, with 20 bases between them. The sample taken for sequencing was blood. The source of this sequence is a female donor with papillary thyroid cancer or a benign thyroid nodule (not recorded which). Some clones in this sample may be carry-over from other donors' samples. The gene calls are TRBV27 and TRBJ1-2; D is unresolved. CDR3 loop: CASSSLPEGLNYGYTF. The CDR3, as DNA: TGTGCCAGCAGTTCACTACCAGAGGGATTGAATTATGGCTACACCTTC.